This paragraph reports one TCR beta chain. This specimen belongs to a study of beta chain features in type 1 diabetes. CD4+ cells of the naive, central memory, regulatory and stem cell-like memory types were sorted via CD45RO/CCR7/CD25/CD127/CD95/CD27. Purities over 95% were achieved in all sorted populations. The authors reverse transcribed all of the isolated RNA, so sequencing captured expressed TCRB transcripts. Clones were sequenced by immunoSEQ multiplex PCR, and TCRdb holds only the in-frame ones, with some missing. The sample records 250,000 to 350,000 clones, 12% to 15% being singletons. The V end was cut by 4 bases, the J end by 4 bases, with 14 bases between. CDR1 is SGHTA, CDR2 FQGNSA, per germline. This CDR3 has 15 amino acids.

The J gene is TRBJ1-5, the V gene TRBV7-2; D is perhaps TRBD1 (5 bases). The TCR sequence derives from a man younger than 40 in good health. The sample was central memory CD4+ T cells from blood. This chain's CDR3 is CASSYQGVRNQPQHF. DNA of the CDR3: TGTGCCAGCAGCTACCAGGGAGTGAGGAATCAGCCCCAGCATTTT.